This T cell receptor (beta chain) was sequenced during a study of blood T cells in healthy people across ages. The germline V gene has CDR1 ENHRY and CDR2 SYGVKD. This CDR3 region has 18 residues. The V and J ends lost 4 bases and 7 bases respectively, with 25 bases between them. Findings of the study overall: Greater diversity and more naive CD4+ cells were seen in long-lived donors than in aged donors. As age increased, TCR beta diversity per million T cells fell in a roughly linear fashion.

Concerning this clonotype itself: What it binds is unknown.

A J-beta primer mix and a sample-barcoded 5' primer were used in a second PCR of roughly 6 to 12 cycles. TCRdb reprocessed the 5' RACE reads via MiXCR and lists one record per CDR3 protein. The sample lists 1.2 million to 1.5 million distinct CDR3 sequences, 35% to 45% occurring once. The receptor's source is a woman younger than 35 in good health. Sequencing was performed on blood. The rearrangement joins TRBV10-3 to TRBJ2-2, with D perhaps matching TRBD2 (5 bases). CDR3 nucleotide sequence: TGTGCCATCAGTGGATCCTCTGGGGAGTTTGGCCTTATCGGGGAGCTGTTTTTT. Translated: CAISGSSGEFGLIGELFF.